The rows below give T cell receptor beta chains drawn from one sample of a study of T cell responses to AZD1222 COVID-19 vaccine. Data came from immunoSEQ multiplex PCR; TCRdb stores just in-frame clones and leaves some out. The sample includes approximately 140,000 clones, approximately 92% of them seen just once. The sample consisted of peripheral blood, taken 28 days after the second AZD1222 dose. The receptors stem from an adult who received the AZD1222 COVID-19 vaccine. Each CDR3 is given with its conserved first and last residue. D genes are given only for firm matches. Clone sizes are given selectively: once, few, many, or a class where the clone is expanded.

>NA|TRBV24-1|NA|TRBJ2-5
TGTGCCACCAGTGATTCTATGGAAACAGAGACCCAGTACTTC
CATSDSMETETQYF
>NA|TRBV18|NA|TRBJ1-2
TGTGCCAGCTCACCACCGACTATCTGGGATGGCTACACCTTC
CASSPPTIWDGYTF
>NA|TRBV3-1/TRBV3-2|NA|TRBJ1-5
TGTGCCAGCAGCCAAGACAGGAATCAGCCCCAGCATTTT
CASSQDRNQPQHF
>NA|TRBV7-9|NA|TRBJ1-4
TGTGCCAGCAGCTTACGGGAGGGGACAACTAATGAAAAACTGTTTTTT
CASSLREGTTNEKLFF
>TRBD2|TRBV2|NA|TRBJ2-1
TGTGCCAGCAGTGGGGCTAGCGGGAGGTTTATTGAGCAGTTCTTC
CASSGASGRFIEQFF
>NA|TRBV6-5|NA|TRBJ1-5
TGTGCCAGCAGTTCACGGGATCAGCCCCAGCATTTT
CASSSRDQPQHF
>TRBD2|TRBV19|NA|TRBJ2-3
TGTGCCAGTATACCTAGCGGGAGCACAGATACGCAGTATTTT
CASIPSGSTDTQYF
>TRBD1|TRBV5-6|NA|TRBJ2-2
TGTGCCAGCAGCCCCGACGGGGACAGGTCACTTGGCGGGGAGCTGTTTTTT
CASSPDGDRSLGGELFF
>NA|TRBV7-8|NA|TRBJ1-5
TGTGCCAGCAGCTTTCTCCAGGGTAGCAATCAGCCCCAGCATTTT
CASSFLQGSNQPQHF
>NA|TRBV2|NA|TRBJ2-3
TGTGCCAGAACGAAGGCCTGGCACAGTCCTAGCACAGATACGCAGTATTTT
CARTKAWHSPSTDTQYF
>NA|TRBV7-2|NA|TRBJ1-2
TGTGCCAGCAGCTTAACCTACAGGCTAGCTAACTATGGCTACACCTTC
CASSLTYRLANYGYTF
>NA|TRBV28|few|TRBJ2-7
TGTGCCAGCAGTTTGAAGGGTGAGCAGTACTTC
CASSLKGEQYF
>NA|TRBV4-3|NA|TRBJ1-4
TGCGCCAGCAGCCTTGGCGTGGGGGGAGGGAAACTGTTTTTT
CASSLGVGGGKLFF
>NA|TRBV30|NA|TRBJ1-1
TGTGCCTGTACTGTCGCTGAAGCTTTCTTT
CACTVAEAFF
>NA|TRBV5-1|NA|TRBJ1-2
TGCGCCAGCAGCTTGGGAGGGGGTAACAGGGACAACTATGGCTACACCTTC
CASSLGGGNRDNYGYTF
>TRBD2|TRBV6-2/TRBV6-3|NA|TRBJ2-7
TGTGCCAGCAGTCTCAACCGGGGACTAGCTGGGTTGTACGAGCAGTACTTC
CASSLNRGLAGLYEQYF
>NA|TRBV5-1|NA|TRBJ2-4
TGCGCCAGCAGCCTGACAGGAGACAAAAACATTCAGTACTTC
CASSLTGDKNIQYF
>TRBD2|TRBV7-2|NA|TRBJ2-5
TGTGCCAGCAGCTTGGTAGCGGGAGGGAACCAAGAGACCCAGTACTTC
CASSLVAGGNQETQYF
>NA|TRBV5-5|NA|TRBJ2-5
TGTGCCAGCAGCTTGGGATGGCAAGAGACCCAGTACTTC
CASSLGWQETQYF
>NA|TRBV28|NA|TRBJ1-6
TGTGCCAGCCGCCTCAGGGTCAGGGCCTCACCCCTCCACTTT
CASRLRVRASPLHF
>TRBD2|TRBV28|NA|TRBJ2-5
TGTGCCAGCAGTTTATCCTTCAGTAGGCGGGAGGGCGGAGAGACCCAGTACTTC
CASSLSFSRREGGETQYF
>NA|TRBV6-2/TRBV6-3|once|TRBJ2-7
TGTGCCAGCAGTCAGCTTGGACCCTACGAGCAGTACTTC
CASSQLGPYEQYF
>NA|TRBV7-2|NA|TRBJ1-6
TGTGCCAGCAGCTCAAGGGTATTCCTAAAAGATTCACCCCTCCACTTT
CASSSRVFLKDSPLHF
>NA|TRBV10-3|few|TRBJ1-6
TGTGCCATCAGTGAAGAAGGGAGCTATAATTCACCCCTCCACTTT
CAISEEGSYNSPLHF
>TRBD1|TRBV30|NA|TRBJ1-2
TGTGCCTTCGAACCGACAGGGGGTAACTTGGGCTACACCTTC
CAFEPTGGNLGYTF
>NA|TRBV6-2/TRBV6-3|NA|TRBJ2-7
TGTGCCAGCAGTTACGCTGGGTCCGATGAGTACTTC
CASSYAGSDEYF
>TRBD1|TRBV28|NA|TRBJ2-7
TGTGCCAGCAAGACAGGGTCGAGAAACGAGCAGTACTTC
CASKTGSRNEQYF
>NA|TRBV7-9|NA|TRBJ1-3
TGTGCCAGCAGCTTATATGGAGACAGGTCTGGAAACACCATATATTTT
CASSLYGDRSGNTIYF
>NA|TRBV9|NA|TRBJ2-6
TGTGCCAGCAGCATGGGCCTGGGCTCTGGGGCCAACGTCCTGACTTTC
CASSMGLGSGANVLTF
>NA|TRBV5-1|NA|TRBJ1-1
TGCGCCAGCAAGGCAGGGTGGAACACTGAAGCTTTCTTT
CASKAGWNTEAFF
>TRBD1|TRBV5-1|NA|TRBJ1-2
TGCGCCAGCAGCTCAGGAAGCGGCACGACAGGGAGCTATGGCTACACCTTC
CASSSGSGTTGSYGYTF
>TRBD1|TRBV2|NA|TRBJ1-1
TGTGCCAGCAGTGAGGGGACAGAGAACACTGAAGCTTTCTTT
CASSEGTENTEAFF
>TRBD1|TRBV7-9|NA|TRBJ2-1
TGTGCCAGCAGCTCCTCCGGGACAGGGGTTAATGAGCAGTTCTTC
CASSSSGTGVNEQFF
>NA|TRBV27|NA|TRBJ1-4
TGTGCCAGCAGTTTACAGGGTATAGGTGAAAAACTGTTTTTT
CASSLQGIGEKLFF
>NA|TRBV30|NA|TRBJ2-1
TGTGCCCGGGGGCGTCCGTACAATGAGCAGTTCTTC
CARGRPYNEQFF